This T cell receptor beta chain was sequenced for a study of T cells after yellow fever vaccination. Study information: SMART-Seq v4 Ultra Low Input prepared libraries from low-cell fractions. Study-level results: Abundant clonotypes (contaminants from the bulk population) could be present in FACS-sorted repertoires. A faster peak, day 5 versus 15, was reached by the weaker secondary response.

Trimming left V 3 bases short and J 2 bases short, with 5 bases between. The CDR3 contains 12 residues. Per germline, CDR1 MNHEY and CDR2 SVGEGT. MiXCR was run by TCRdb on the 5' RACE reads, yielding one entry per CDR3 protein. Among some 390,000 distinct CDR3 sequences listed, 18% were seen once. As concerns this clonotype: The antigen is not known.

Sequences were derived from PBMCs, sampled before the yellow fever booster vaccination. The chain carries TRBV6-2 or TRBV6-3 and TRBJ2-7; D is undetermined. The receptor comes from a man younger than 35 who received the YFV17D yellow fever vaccine. CDR3 in DNA: TGTGCCAGCAGTTATGGTCCCTACGAGCAGTACGTC. Protein product: CASSYGPYEQYV.